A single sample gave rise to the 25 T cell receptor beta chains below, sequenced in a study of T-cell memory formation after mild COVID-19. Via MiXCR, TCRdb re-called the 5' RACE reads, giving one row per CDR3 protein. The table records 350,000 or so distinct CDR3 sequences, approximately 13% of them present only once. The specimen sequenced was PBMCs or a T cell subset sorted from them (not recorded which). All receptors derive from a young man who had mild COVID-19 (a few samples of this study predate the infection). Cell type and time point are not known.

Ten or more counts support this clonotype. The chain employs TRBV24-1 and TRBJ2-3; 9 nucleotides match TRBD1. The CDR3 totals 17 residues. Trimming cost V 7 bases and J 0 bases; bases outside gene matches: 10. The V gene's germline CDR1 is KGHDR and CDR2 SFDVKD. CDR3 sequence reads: CATSMSGQGHSTDTQYF. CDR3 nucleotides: TGTGCCACCAGCATGTCGGGACAGGGACACAGCACAGATACGCAGTATTTT.

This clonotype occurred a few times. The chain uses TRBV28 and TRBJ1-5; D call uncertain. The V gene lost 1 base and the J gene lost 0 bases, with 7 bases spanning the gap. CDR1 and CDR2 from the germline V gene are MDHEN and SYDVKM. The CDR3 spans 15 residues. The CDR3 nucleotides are TGTGCCAGCAGTTTATCCCAGGATAGCAATCAGCCCCAGCATTTT. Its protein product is CASSLSQDSNQPQHF.

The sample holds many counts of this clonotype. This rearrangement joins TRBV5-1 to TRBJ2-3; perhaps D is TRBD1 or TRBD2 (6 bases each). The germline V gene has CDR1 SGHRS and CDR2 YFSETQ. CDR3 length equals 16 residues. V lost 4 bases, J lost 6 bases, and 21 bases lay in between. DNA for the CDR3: TGCGCCAGCAGCCCGACTAGGAGGGGGTTCGAGGATACGCAGTATTTT. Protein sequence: CASSPTRRGFEDTQYF.

The CDR3 DNA follows: TGCAGTGCTTGCGAGGAGACCCAGTACTTC. Protein product: CSACEETQYF. This chain uses TRBV20-1 with TRBJ2-5, with D uncertain. Germline loops: CDR1 DFQATT, CDR2 SNEGSKA (reference sequence). This CDR3 comprises 10 residues. Trimming cost V 5 bases and J 5 bases, with 6 bases left between them.

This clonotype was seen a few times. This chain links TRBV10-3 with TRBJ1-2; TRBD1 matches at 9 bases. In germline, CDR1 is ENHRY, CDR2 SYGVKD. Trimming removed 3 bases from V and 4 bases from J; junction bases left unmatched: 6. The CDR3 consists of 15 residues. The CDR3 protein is CAISDGDRVSYGYTF. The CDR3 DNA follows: TGTGCCATCAGTGATGGGGACAGGGTTTCCTATGGCTACACCTTC.

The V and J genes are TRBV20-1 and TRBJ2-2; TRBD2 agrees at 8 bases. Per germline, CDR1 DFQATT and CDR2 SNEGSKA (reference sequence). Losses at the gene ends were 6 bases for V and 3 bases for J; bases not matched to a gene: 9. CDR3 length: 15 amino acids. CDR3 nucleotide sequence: TGCAGTGCGCCTATGGCGGGGGGACACACCGGGGAGCTGTTTTTT. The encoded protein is CSAPMAGGHTGELFF.

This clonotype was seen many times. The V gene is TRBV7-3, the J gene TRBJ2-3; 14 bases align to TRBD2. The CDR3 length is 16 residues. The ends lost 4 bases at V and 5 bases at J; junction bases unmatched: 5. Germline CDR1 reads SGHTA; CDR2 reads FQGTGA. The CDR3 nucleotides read TGTGCCAGCAGCTCGACTAGCGGGGGGGCCGGAGATACGCAGTATTTT. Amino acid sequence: CASSSTSGGAGDTQYF.

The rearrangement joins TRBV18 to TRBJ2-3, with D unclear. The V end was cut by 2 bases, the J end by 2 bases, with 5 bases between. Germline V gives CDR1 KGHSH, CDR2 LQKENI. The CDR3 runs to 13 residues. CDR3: CASSPANTDTQYF. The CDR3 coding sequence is TGTGCCAGCTCACCAGCTAACACAGATACGCAGTATTTT.

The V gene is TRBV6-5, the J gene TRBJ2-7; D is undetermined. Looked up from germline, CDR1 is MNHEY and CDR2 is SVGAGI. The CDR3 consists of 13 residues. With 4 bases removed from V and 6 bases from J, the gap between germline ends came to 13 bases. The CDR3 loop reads CASSSDRTGEQYV. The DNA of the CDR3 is TGTGCCAGCAGTTCGGACCGGACGGGCGAGCAGTACGTC.

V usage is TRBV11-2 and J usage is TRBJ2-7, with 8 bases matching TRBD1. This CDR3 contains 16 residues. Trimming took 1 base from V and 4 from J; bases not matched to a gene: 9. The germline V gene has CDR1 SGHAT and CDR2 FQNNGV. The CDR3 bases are TGTGCCAGCAGCTTAGGACACCAGGGGGCACGGTACGAGCAGTACTTC. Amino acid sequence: CASSLGHQGARYEQYF.

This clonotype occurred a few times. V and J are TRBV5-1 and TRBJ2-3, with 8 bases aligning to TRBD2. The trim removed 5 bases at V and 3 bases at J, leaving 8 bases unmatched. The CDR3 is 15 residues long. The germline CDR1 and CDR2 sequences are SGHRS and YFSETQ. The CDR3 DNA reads TGCGCCAGCAGATTAGGGCCGGGGGGGACAGATACGCAGTATTTT. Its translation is CASRLGPGGTDTQYF.

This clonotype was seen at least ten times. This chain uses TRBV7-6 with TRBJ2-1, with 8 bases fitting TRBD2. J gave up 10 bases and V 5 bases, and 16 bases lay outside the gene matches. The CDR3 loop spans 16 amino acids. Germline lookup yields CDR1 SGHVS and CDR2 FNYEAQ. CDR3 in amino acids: CASSLPTGLVGLEQFF. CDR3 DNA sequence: TGTGCCAGCAGCCTGCCGACGGGACTAGTCGGTCTAGAGCAGTTCTTC. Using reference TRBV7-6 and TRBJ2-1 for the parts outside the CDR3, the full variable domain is GAGVSQSPRYKVTKRGQDVALRCDPISGHVSLYWYRQALGQGPEFLTYFNYEAQQDKSGLPNDRFSAERPEGSISTLTIQRTEQRDSAMYRCASSLPTGLVGLEQFFGPGTRLTVL.

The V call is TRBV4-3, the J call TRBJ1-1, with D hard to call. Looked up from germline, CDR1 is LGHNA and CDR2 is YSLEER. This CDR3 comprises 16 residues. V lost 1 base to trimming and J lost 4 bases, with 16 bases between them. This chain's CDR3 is CASSQGTPMRSTEAFF. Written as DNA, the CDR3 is TGCGCCAGCAGCCAAGGTACACCCATGAGGTCCACTGAAGCTTTCTTT.

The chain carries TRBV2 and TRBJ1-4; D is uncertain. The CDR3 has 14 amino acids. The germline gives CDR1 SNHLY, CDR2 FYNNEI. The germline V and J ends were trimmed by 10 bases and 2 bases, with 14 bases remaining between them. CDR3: CATRPESTNEKLFF. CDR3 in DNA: TGTGCCACCCGTCCCGAGTCGACTAATGAAAAACTGTTTTTT.

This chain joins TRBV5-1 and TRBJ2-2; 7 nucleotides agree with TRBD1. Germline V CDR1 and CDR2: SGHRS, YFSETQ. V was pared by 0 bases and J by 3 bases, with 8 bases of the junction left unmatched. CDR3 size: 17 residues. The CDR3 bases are TGCGCCAGCAGCTTGGGGACAGGCGAGATACACACCGGGGAGCTGTTTTTT. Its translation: CASSLGTGEIHTGELFF.

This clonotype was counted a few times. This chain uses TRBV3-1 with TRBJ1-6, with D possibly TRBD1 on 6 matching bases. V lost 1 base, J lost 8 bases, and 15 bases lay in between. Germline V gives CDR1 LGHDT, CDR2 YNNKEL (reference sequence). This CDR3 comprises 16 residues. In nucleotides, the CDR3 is TGTGCCAGCAGCCAAGGAGGAGGGGGAGGGCATTCACCCCTCCACTTT. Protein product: CASSQGGGGGHSPLHF. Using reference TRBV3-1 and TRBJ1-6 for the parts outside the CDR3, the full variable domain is DTAVSQTPKYLVTQMGNDKSIKCEQNLGHDTMYWYKQDSKKFLKIMFSYNNKELIINETVPNRFSPKSPDKAHLNLHINSLELGDSAVYFCASSQGGGGGHSPLHFGNGTRLTVT.

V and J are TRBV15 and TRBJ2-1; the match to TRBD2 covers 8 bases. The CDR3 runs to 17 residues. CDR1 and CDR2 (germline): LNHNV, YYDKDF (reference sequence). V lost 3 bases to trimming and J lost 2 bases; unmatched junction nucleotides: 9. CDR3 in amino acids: CATSRVPGLGPYNEQFF. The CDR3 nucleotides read TGTGCCACCAGCAGGGTTCCGGGACTAGGGCCCTACAATGAGCAGTTCTTC.

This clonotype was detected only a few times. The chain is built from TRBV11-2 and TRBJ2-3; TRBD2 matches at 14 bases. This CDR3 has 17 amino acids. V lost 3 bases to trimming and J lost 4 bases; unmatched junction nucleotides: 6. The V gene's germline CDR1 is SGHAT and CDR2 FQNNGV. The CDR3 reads CASSFRLAGGLSDTQYF. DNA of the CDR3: TGTGCCAGCAGCTTCCGACTAGCGGGGGGGCTTTCAGATACGCAGTATTTT.

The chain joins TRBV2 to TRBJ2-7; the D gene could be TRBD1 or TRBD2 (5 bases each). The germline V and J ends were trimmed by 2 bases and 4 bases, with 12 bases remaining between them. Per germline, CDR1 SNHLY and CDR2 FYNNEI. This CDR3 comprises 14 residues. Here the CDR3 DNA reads TGTGCCAGCAGTGAACCGGGCAGGGAGTACGAGCAGTACTTC. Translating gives CASSEPGREYEQYF.

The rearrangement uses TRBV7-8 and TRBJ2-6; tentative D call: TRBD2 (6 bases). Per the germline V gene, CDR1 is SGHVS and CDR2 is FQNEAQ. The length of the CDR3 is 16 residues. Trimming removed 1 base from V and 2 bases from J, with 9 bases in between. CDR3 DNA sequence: TGTGCCAGCAGCTTAGGTGGAGGGGCTGGGGCCAACGTCCTGACTTTC. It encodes CASSLGGGAGANVLTF.

This CDR3 reads CASSLDPRGIDQPQHF. Here the CDR3 DNA reads TGTGCCAGCAGCTTGGACCCTAGGGGGATTGATCAGCCCCAGCATTTT. The chain is built from TRBV7-2 and TRBJ1-5; D perhaps matches TRBD1 (6 bases). The V gene lost 3 bases and the J gene lost 5 bases, with 17 bases spanning the gap. CDR3 size: 16 residues. The V gene's germline CDR1 is SGHTA and CDR2 FQGNSA.

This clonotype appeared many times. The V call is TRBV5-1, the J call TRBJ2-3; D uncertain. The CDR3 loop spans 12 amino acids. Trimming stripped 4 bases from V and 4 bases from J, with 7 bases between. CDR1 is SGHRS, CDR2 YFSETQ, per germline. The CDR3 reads CASSVGSDTQYF. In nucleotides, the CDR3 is TGCGCCAGCAGCGTTGGATCAGATACGCAGTATTTT.

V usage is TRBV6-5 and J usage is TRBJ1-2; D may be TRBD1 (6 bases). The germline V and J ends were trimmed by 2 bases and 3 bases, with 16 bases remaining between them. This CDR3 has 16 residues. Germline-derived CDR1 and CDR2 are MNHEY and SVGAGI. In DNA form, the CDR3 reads TGTGCCAGCAGTTACGCTCGGCAGGGGTGGGACTATGGCTACACCTTC. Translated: CASSYARQGWDYGYTF.

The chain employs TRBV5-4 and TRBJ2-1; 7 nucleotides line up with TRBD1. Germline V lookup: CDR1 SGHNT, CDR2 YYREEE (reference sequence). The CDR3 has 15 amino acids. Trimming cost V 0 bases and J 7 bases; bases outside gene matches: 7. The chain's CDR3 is CASSLEGTALNEQFF. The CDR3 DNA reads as TGTGCCAGCAGCTTGGAGGGGACAGCGTTAAATGAGCAGTTCTTC. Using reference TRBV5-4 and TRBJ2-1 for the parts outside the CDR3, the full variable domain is ETGVTQSPTHLIKTRGQQVTLRCSSQSGHNTVSWYQQALGQGPQFIFQYYREEENGRGNFPPRFSGLQFPNYSSELNVNALELDDSALYLCASSLEGTALNEQFFGPGTRLTVL.

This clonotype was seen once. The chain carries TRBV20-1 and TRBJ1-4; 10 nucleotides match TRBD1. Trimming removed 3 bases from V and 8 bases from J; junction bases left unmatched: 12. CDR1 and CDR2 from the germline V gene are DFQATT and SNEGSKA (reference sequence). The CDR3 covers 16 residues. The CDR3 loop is CSARGTGAPPGEKLFF. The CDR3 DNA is TGCAGTGCTAGGGGGACAGGGGCTCCTCCCGGCGAAAAACTGTTTTTT.